These T cell receptor beta chains were read from a single sample in a study of shared clonotypes between healthy human individuals. Sequencing used immunoSEQ multiplex PCR; TCRdb keeps in-frame clones, though not all of them. The sample lists about 2.2 million clones, around 93% occurring once. Sequences were obtained from naive CD8+ T cells from PBMCs. Receptor source: a man aged 18 to 35 in good health. Some clones in this sample may be carry-over from other donors' samples. CDR3s leave out the opening cysteine and the closing phenylalanine or tryptophan.

v_gene: TRBV10-2
CDR3aa: ASSERTGGTYEQY

v_gene: TRBV29-1
CDR3aa: SVAANYEQY

v_gene: TRBV9
CDR3aa: ASSVGRDPNQPQH

v_gene: TRBV5-1
CDR3aa: ASSLAGQGVDYGYT

v_gene: TRBV29-1
CDR3aa: SVELRALKMQETQY

v_gene: TRBV27
CDR3aa: ASSLLGGPYEQY

v_gene: TRBV7-9
CDR3aa: ASSLLAGGYEQY

v_gene: TRBV10-3
CDR3aa: AIRGTSGSTDTQY

v_gene: TRBV6-1
CDR3aa: ASSPRYEQY

v_gene: TRBV11-2
CDR3aa: ASSLERDREQY

v_gene: TRBV7-9
CDR3aa: ASSPSGTGLVPAQH

v_gene: TRBV11-3
CDR3aa: ASSLEPDGGEQF

v_gene: TRBV5-5
CDR3aa: ATHRTWGRLLDEQY

v_gene: TRBV5-6
CDR3aa: ASSLRDRVIGHPLNEQY

v_gene: TRBV7-6
CDR3aa: ASSSSVSYEQY

v_gene: TRBV7-9
CDR3aa: ASREDTEAF

v_gene: TRBV27
CDR3aa: ASSLAGLGEQY

v_gene: TRBV9
CDR3aa: ASSNQHSEMNYEQY

v_gene: TRBV6-5
CDR3aa: ASSYEDRGREQY

v_gene: TRBV29-1
CDR3aa: SVEDQGGSAEQY

v_gene: TRBV5-1
CDR3aa: ASSRPQGQGKYGYT

v_gene: TRBV5-6
CDR3aa: ASSRGGDSHSNQPQH

v_gene: TRBV5-8
CDR3aa: ASSPRDSIINEQF

v_gene: TRBV27
CDR3aa: ASSFPAAFYNEQF

v_gene: TRBV7-8
CDR3aa: ASSLVRETHYEQY

v_gene: TRBV6-5
CDR3aa: ASSRQGAYNEQF

v_gene: TRBV7-6
CDR3aa: ASGPLLTSTDTQY

v_gene: TRBV7-7
CDR3aa: ASSSTPQGENQETQY

v_gene: TRBV21-1
CDR3aa: ASSVRTGTEAF

v_gene: TRBV28
CDR3aa: ASSSSEQY

v_gene: TRBV13
CDR3aa: ASSSPLGPKGTEAF

v_gene: TRBV6-1
CDR3aa: ASSFEVDYEQF

v_gene: TRBV28
CDR3aa: ASSSRVRGRSSYEQY

v_gene: TRBV27
CDR3aa: ASSWTSASYEQY

v_gene: TRBV19
CDR3aa: ASIKLGNTEAF

v_gene: TRBV27
CDR3aa: ASRSRDNYNEQF

v_gene: TRBV27
CDR3aa: ASSLLAGRAEAF

v_gene: TRBV27
CDR3aa: ASSLRQGSNEQY

v_gene: TRBV7-9
CDR3aa: ASSFGPANYEQY

v_gene: TRBV30
CDR3aa: AWSVVSTEQF

v_gene: TRBV5-6
CDR3aa: ASSYGSANTEAF

v_gene: TRBV25-1
CDR3aa: ASSGRAPRGTGELF

v_gene: TRBV7-9
CDR3aa: ASAPVPNNEQF

v_gene: TRBV27
CDR3aa: ASSLSPQGTGYT

v_gene: TRBV7-9
CDR3aa: ASSPTGGNQPQH

v_gene: TRBV30
CDR3aa: AWSPRERERRELF

v_gene: TRBV27
CDR3aa: ASTPRDRVDYGYT

v_gene: TRBV27
CDR3aa: ASSFFGGGGTGSAF

v_gene: TRBV5-4
CDR3aa: ASSPWGLGGSYEQY

v_gene: TRBV7-9
CDR3aa: ASFGANTGELF

v_gene: TRBV4-1
CDR3aa: ASSQVAQGVFYEQY

v_gene: TRBV25-1
CDR3aa: ASGGLERTDTQY

v_gene: TRBV5-6
CDR3aa: ASSFGGDGYT

v_gene: TRBV6-1
CDR3aa: ASSEDLRVRTANQPQH

v_gene: TRBV27
CDR3aa: ASRASGQGNYNEQF